Listed below are T cell receptor beta chains from one sample, sequenced in a study of blood T cell repertoires in COVID-19. Measured with immunoSEQ multiplex PCR; TCRdb has only the in-frame clones, and not every one. Here the sample spans roughly 59,000 clones, 65% to 80% being singletons. The sample was peripheral blood. The receptor set was obtained from a human donor in a cohort sampled during active COVID-19. Each CDR3 is given with its conserved first and last residue.

V,CDR3
TRBV6-6,CASTPTSGSGNEQFF
TRBV24-1,CATSDRGMDTEAFF
TRBV4-1,CASSQDAGGRSTDTQYF
TRBV4-3,CASSQETGSGSYNSPLHF
TRBV29-1,CSATTGDAFF
TRBV20-1,CSATGNDEQYF
TRBV24-1,CATSDLYQETQYF
TRBV20-1,CSAREDREAFF
TRBV19,CASSDYGQGGDTQYF
TRBV18,CASSPVSPRAANYGYTF
TRBV7-6,CASGGLAGNYEQYF
TRBV19,CASSMDRGFGVDEQYF
TRBV11-2,CASSVQAGDGTDTQYF
TRBV10-3,CAAGQGYNEQFF
TRBV30,CAWSETRQGPAFF
TRBV5-6,CASSLGTATYEQYF
TRBV11-2,CASRGAPGLDYGYTF
TRBV30,CAWSEQNTGELFF
TRBV29-1,CSVVAGSDEETQYF
TRBV4-1,CASSQEKDRGDTEAFF
TRBV4-3,CASSPSGGQPQHF
TRBV7-9,CASSLSSNIQYF
TRBV10-3,CAISGNIAGSSYEQYF
TRBV4-3,CASSQDLGGAYNSPLHF
TRBV27,CASSPHSGQGGAYEQYF
TRBV7-2,CASSFGGYDSGYTF
TRBV10-3,CAISVGGRSETQYF
TRBV19,CASSRLASSIPYEQYF
TRBV7-2,CASSPHRQGGNQETQYF
TRBV19,CASSISVSYEQYF